The T cell receptor (beta chain) described here comes from a study of OX40 agonist ivuxolimab in advanced cancers. The overall study: Prior checkpoint blockade (anti-PD-1, anti-PD-L1 or anti-CTLA-4) was permitted; about 40% had it.

The junction had 8 bases not matched to a gene; V was cut back by 6 bases and J by 6 bases. This CDR3 is built from 15 residues. The germline V gene has CDR1 MNHEY and CDR2 SMNVEV (reference sequence). Study-wide findings and caveats: Among patients with partial responses at 0.1-3.0 mg/kg, clonal expansion was among the lowest. CD8+ T cells were the subset that, on average, had more expanded clones than CD4+.

Clones were sequenced by immunoSEQ multiplex PCR, and TCRdb holds only the in-frame ones, with some missing. This table holds about 68,000 clones, roughly 90% found once. On this clone: Its antigen is as yet unknown.

This chain joins TRBV27 and TRBJ2-1; TRBD2 aligns across 10 bases. Sequences were derived from CD4+ or CD8+ T cells sorted from blood, sampled in a trial of the OX40 agonist ivuxolimab. This receptor was obtained from an adult with an advanced solid tumor such as melanoma, head and neck, liver or kidney cancer. The CDR3 bases are TGTGCCAGCAGCCCCGGGACTAGCGTTCGCAATGAGCAGTTCTTC. The encoded protein is CASSPGTSVRNEQFF.